This T cell receptor beta chain was captured by sequencing in a study of blood T cells in healthy people across ages. Germline V gene data show CDR1 as SGHDT and CDR2 as YYEEEE. The CDR3 is made up of 15 amino acids. The V and J ends lost 0 bases and 2 bases respectively, with 11 bases between them. This clonotype was observed a handful of times. Primers used in a second PCR of roughly 7 to 11 cycles were a sample-barcoded 5' primer and a J-beta primer mix. TCRdb reprocessed the 5' RACE reads via MiXCR and lists one record per CDR3 protein. The data show 500,000 to 550,000 distinct CDR3 sequences, about 25% seen once. The sample also formed part of further work on T cells of mothers and their children.

This clonotype was obtained from a boy aged 5-17 years in good health. The specimen sequenced was blood. V is TRBV5-6 and J is TRBJ2-5; D is unclear. CDR3 region: CASSLAIADQETQYF. CDR3 DNA: TGTGCCAGCAGCTTGGCTATCGCGGATCAAGAGACCCAGTACTTC.